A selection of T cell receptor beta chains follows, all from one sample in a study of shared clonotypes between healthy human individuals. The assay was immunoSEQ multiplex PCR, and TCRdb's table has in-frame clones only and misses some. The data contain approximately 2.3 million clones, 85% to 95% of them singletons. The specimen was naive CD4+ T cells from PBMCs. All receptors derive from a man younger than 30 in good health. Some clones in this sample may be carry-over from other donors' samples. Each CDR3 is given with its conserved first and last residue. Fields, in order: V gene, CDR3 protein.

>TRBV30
CAWSGRDRAYQPQHF
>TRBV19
CASSIGGAGNTEAFF
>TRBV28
CASSLGGLYEQYF
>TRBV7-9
CASSLDSSGANVLTF
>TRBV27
CASSLRGANTGELFF
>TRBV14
CASSQDRDGYTF
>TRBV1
CTSSPAGGAVWAGEQYF
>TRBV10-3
CAISRPGDTQYF
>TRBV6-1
CASSESRGAFGNTIYF
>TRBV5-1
CASSLGSGNSEQYF
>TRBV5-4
CASSVGQGGEKLFF
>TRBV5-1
CASRGEPNTGELFF
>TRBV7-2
CASSLTSGRADTQYF
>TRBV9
CASSGRGNTEAFF
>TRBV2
CASSASPGELFF
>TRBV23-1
CASSPEWSCEQYF
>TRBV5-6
CASSWTGIIRPQHF
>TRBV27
CASSSRDSYGYTF
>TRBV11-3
CASSARLAGGLTEQFF
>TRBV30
CAWKTGGGQPQHF
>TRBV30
CAWRTGKNIQYF
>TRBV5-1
CASGRGGPQQEETQYF
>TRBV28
CASTTREKLFF
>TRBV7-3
CASSPGTSGANEQFF
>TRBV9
CASSVSGELFF
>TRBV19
CASSILTTRDGIEQYF
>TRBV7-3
CASSEGGTYGYTF
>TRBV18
CASSPESGELFF
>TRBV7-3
CASSLRTAGIHEQYF
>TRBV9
CASSVEDRSYNEQFF
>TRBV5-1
CASSWGQGLETQYF
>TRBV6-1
CASSEWGRWTSGNTIYF
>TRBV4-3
CASSQRGDRGTDTQYF
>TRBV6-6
CASKISSYNEQFF
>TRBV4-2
CASSQEPPPLAADTQYF
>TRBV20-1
CSARALQGGYF
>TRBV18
CASSQGQGDGYTF
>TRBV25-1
CASSSGAGVSNEQFF
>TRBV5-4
CASSFEYRGELFF
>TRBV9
CASSGDGDTQYF
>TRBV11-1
CASSLSVSFNEKLFF
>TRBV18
CASSPGQIQETQYF